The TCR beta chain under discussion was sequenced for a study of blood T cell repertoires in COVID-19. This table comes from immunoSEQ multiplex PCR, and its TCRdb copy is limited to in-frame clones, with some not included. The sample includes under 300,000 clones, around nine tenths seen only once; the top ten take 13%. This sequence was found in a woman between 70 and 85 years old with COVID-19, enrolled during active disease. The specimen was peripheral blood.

CDR3 in DNA: TGTGCCAGCCGGGAAACCCCTATTAATTCACCCCTCCACTTT. Translated: CASRETPINSPLHF. This chain joins TRBV6-5 and TRBJ1-6; D ambiguous. The V gene's germline CDR1 is MNHEY and CDR2 SVGAGI. With 8 bases removed from V and 6 bases from J, the gap between germline ends came to 14 bases. This CDR3 contains 14 residues.